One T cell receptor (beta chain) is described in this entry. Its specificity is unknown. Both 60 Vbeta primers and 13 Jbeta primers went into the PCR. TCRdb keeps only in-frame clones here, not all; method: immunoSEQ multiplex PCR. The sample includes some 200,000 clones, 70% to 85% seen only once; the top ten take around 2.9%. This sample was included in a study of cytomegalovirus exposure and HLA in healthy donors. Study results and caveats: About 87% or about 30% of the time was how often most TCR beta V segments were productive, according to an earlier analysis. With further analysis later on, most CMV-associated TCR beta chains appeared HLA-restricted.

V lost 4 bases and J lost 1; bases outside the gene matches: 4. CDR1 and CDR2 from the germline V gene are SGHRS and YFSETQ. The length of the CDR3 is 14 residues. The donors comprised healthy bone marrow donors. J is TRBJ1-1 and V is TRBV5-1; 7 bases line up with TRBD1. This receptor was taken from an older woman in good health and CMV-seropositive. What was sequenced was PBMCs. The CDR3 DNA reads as TGCGCCAGCAGCCACAGACAGGGGAACACTGAAGCTTTCTTT. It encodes CASSHRQGNTEAFF.